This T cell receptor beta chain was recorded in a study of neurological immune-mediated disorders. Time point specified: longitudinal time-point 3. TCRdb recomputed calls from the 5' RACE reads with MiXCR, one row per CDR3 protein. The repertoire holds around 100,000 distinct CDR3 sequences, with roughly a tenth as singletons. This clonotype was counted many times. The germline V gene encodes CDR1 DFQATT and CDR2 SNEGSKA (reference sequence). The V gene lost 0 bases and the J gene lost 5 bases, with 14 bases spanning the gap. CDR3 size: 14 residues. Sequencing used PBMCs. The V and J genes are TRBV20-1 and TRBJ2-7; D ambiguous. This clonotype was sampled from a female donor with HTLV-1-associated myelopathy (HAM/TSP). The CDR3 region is CSARDRLGSHEQYF. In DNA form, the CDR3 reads TGCAGTGCTAGAGATCGATTGGGGTCCCACGAGCAGTACTTC.